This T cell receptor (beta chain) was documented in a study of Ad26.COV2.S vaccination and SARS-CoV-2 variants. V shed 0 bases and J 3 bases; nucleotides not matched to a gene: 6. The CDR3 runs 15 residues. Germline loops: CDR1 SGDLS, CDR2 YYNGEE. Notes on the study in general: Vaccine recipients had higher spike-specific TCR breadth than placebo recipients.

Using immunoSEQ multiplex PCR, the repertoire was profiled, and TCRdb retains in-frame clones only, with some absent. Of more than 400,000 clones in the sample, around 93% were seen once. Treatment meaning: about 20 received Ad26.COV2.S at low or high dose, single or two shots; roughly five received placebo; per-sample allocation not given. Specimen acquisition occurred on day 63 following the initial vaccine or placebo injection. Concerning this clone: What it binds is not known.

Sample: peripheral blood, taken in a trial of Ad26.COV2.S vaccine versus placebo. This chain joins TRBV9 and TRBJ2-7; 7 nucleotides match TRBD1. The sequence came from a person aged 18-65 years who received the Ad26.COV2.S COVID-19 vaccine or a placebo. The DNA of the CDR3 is TGTGCCAGCAGCGTAGAGGGGGCCTCCAACTACGAGCAGTACTTC. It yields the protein CASSVEGASNYEQYF.